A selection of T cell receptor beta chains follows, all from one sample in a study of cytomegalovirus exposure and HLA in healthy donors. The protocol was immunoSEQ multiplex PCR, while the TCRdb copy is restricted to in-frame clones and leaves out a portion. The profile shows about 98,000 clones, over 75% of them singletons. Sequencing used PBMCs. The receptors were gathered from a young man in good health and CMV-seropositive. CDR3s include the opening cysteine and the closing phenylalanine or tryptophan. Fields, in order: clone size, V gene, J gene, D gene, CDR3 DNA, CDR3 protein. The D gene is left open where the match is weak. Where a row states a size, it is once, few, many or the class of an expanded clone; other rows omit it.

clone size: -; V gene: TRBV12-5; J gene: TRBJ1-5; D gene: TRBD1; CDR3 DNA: TGTGCTAGTGGCCCGGGACAGGGACACAATCAGCCCCAGCATTTT; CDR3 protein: CASGPGQGHNQPQHF
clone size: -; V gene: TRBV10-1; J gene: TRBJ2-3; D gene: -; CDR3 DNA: TGCGCCAGCAGTGAGTCGCACAGGGTGGATACGCAGTATTTT; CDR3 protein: CASSESHRVDTQYF
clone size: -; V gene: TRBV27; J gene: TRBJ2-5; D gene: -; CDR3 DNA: TGTGCCAGCAGATTCGACGGAGGGGTGGAGACCCAGTACTTC; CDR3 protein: CASRFDGGVETQYF
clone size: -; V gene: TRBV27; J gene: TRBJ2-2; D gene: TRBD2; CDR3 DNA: TGTGCCAGCAGCCCGCGGGGGGTCACCGGGGAGCTGTTTTTT; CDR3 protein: CASSPRGVTGELFF
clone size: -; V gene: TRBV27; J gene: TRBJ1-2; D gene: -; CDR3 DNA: TGTGCCAGCAGTTTGCGATGGGCAGCTAACTATGGCTACACCTTC; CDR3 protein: CASSLRWAANYGYTF
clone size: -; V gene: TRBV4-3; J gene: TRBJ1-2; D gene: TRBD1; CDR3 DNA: TGCGCCAGCAGCCAAGATCTTACAGGGGTCGATGGCTACACCTTC; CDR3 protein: CASSQDLTGVDGYTF
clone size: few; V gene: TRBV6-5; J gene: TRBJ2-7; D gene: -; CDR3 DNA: TGTGCCAGCAGCCCCAACCCGAGCTCCTACGAGCAGTACTTC; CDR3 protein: CASSPNPSSYEQYF
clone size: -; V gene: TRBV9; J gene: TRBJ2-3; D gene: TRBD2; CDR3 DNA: TGTGCCAGCAGCGTAGGACTAGCGGTCACAGATACGCAGTATTTT; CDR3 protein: CASSVGLAVTDTQYF
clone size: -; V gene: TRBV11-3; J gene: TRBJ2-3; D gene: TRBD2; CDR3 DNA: TGTGCCAGCCGGGGGAGGGAAAAGTATACGCAGTATTTT; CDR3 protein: CASRGREKYTQYF
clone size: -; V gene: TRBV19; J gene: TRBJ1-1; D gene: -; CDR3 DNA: TGTGCCAGTAGTGCCAGACAGTGGGGGAACACTGAAGCTTTCTTT; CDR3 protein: CASSARQWGNTEAFF
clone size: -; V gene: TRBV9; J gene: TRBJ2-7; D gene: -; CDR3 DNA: TGTGCCAGCAGCGTAGAGGGCTCGGGAGAGCAGTACTTC; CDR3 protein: CASSVEGSGEQYF
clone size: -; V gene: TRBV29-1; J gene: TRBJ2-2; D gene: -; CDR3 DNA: TGCAGCGTTGAAGCGTCTACGAACACCGGGGAGCTGTTTTTT; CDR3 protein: CSVEASTNTGELFF
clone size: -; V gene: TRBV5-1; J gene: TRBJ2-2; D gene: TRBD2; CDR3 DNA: TGCGCCAGCAGCTCCCAGCGGGGGAACACCGGGGAGCTGTTTTTT; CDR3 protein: CASSSQRGNTGELFF
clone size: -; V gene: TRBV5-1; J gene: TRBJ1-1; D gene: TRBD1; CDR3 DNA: TGCGCCAGCAGCTGGGGACAGGGCGGCACTGAAGCTTTCTTT; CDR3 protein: CASSWGQGGTEAFF
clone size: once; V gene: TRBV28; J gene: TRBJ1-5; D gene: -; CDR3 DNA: TGTGCCAGCAGTTTATCGGGGGGCGGCGGCAATCAGCCCCAGCATTTT; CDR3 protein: CASSLSGGGGNQPQHF
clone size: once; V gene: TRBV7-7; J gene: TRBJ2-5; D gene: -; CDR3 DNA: TGTGCCAGCAGCTTAGCGAGGAGTAGGCAAGAGACCCAGTACTTC; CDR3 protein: CASSLARSRQETQYF
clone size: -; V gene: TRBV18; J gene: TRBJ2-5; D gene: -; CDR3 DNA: TGTGCCAGCTCACCAGATATACAGGGTATGGAGACCCAGTACTTC; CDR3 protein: CASSPDIQGMETQYF
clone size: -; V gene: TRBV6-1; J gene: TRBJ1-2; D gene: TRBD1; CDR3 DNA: TGTGCCAGCAGTGATGGGACAGGGGCAAATTATGGCTACACCTTC; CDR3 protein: CASSDGTGANYGYTF
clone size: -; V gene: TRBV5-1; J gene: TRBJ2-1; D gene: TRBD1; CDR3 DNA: TGCGCCAGCAGCTTGCATGGACAGGGAAGGAATATTGAGCAGTTCTTC; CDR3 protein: CASSLHGQGRNIEQFF
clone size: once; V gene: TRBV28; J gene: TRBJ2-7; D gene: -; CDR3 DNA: TGTGCCAGCAGTCGGGGATCGTACGAGCAGTACTTC; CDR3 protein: CASSRGSYEQYF
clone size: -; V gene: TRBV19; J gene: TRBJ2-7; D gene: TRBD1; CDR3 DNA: TGTGCCAGTAGTAAGAAAGGACAGGGCTACACCTACGAGCAGTACTTC; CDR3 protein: CASSKKGQGYTYEQYF
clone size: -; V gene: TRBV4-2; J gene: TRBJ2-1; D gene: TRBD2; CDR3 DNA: TGTGCCAGCAGCCAAGATCGGAGCGGGAGCTCCTACAATGAGCAGTTCTTC; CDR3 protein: CASSQDRSGSSYNEQFF
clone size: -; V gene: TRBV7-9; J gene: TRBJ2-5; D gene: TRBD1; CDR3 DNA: TGTGCCAGCAGCTCGGGACAGGGGGCATTAGAGACCCAGTACTTC; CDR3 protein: CASSSGQGALETQYF
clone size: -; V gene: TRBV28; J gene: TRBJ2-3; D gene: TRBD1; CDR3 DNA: TGTGCCAGCAGTTCAGCCGGGACAGGGAACACAGATACGCAGTATTTT; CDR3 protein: CASSSAGTGNTDTQYF